The 30 T cell receptor beta chains below were found in one sample sequenced in a study of cytomegalovirus exposure and HLA in healthy donors. 60 Vbeta and 13 Jbeta primers were used in PCR. The protocol was immunoSEQ multiplex PCR, while the TCRdb copy is restricted to in-frame clones and leaves out a portion. The sample records 150,000 to 200,000 clones, over 60% being singletons. Sequenced input: PBMCs. These receptors all stem from a woman aged 40 to 50 in good health and CMV-seronegative.

V and J are TRBV11-2 and TRBJ1-1, with TRBD1 matching 7 bases. J gave up 2 bases and V 5 bases, and 8 bases lay outside the gene matches. Looked up from germline, CDR1 is SGHAT and CDR2 is FQNNGV. This CDR3 comprises 15 residues. CDR3 nucleotide sequence: TGTGCCAGCAGCGCCCCGGGGACAGCCAACACTGAAGCTTTCTTT. Amino acids: CASSAPGTANTEAFF. Full variable domain (outside the CDR3, taken from reference TRBV11-2 and TRBJ1-1): EAGVAQSPRYKIIEKRQSVAFWCNPISGHATLYWYQQILGQGPKLLIQFQNNGVVDDSQLPKDRFSAERLKGVDSTLKIQPAKLEDSAVYLCASSAPGTANTEAFFGQGTRLTVV.

This chain uses TRBV18 with TRBJ2-5; TRBD1 is a possible D gene (6 bases). The CDR3 runs to 14 residues. Trimming removed 5 bases from V and 6 bases from J, with 16 bases in between. The V gene's germline CDR1 is KGHSH and CDR2 LQKENI. The CDR3 reads CASSTAGAKKTQYF. CDR3 nucleotide sequence: TGTGCCAGCTCAACGGCAGGGGCCAAGAAGACCCAGTACTTC.

The V and J genes are TRBV2 and TRBJ2-3; a possible D gene is TRBD1 (7 bases). The CDR3 has 15 amino acids. In germline, CDR1 is SNHLY, CDR2 FYNNEI. The germline V and J ends were trimmed by 6 bases and 6 bases, with 19 bases remaining between them. CDR3 region: CASSGQDYPKDTQYF. CDR3 DNA sequence: TGTGCCAGCAGCGGACAGGACTATCCGAAGGATACGCAGTATTTT.

V is TRBV6-6 and J is TRBJ1-1; D remains ambiguous. This CDR3 comprises 11 residues. Germline V gene data show CDR1 as MNHNY and CDR2 as SVGAGI (reference sequence). V was clipped by 6 bases and J by 10 bases, with 12 bases between them. CDR3: CASRQQFTAFF. In DNA, the CDR3 is TGTGCCAGCAGACAACAGTTTACAGCTTTCTTT.

This chain links TRBV4-2 with TRBJ2-5; 8 positions agree with TRBD2. The J segment lost 1 base and the V segment lost 1 base, leaving 2 bases of the junction unmatched. Per the germline V gene, CDR1 is LGHNA and CDR2 is YNFKEQ. The CDR3 has 15 amino acids. In nucleotides, the CDR3 is TGTGCCAGCAGCCAAGGGCTAGCGGGCCAAGAGACCCAGTACTTC. It yields the protein CASSQGLAGQETQYF.

This clone was detected once. V gene TRBV28 combines with J gene TRBJ2-1; D call uncertain. Germline CDR1 and CDR2: MDHEN and SYDVKM. This CDR3 has 10 amino acids. Trimming took 5 bases from V and 10 from J, leaving 6 bases between them. Written as DNA, the CDR3 is TGTGCCAGCAGTCGGTGGGAGCAGTTCTTC. Its translation: CASSRWEQFF.

The chain recombines TRBV6-1 with TRBJ1-1; TRBD1 might be the D (5 bases). Germline values: CDR1 MNHNS, CDR2 SASEGT. V shed 4 bases and J shed 2 bases, with 11 bases lying between them. The CDR3 runs 14 residues. CDR3 amino acids: CASSARVFNTEAFF. The CDR3 coding sequence is TGTGCCAGCAGTGCCAGGGTTTTCAACACTGAAGCTTTCTTT.

The J gene is TRBJ2-4, the V gene TRBV4-2, with a possible D match to TRBD1 (6 bases). Germline V gives CDR1 LGHNA, CDR2 YNFKEQ. The CDR3 spans 15 residues. V lost 4 bases and J 7 bases, leaving 17 bases between the germline ends. CDR3 region: CASSRNRQDWNIQYF. The CDR3 DNA sequence: TGTGCCAGCAGCCGAAACCGACAGGACTGGAACATTCAGTACTTC.

The genes are TRBV29-1 and TRBJ2-5, with 13 bases matching TRBD2. This CDR3 comprises 14 residues. Trimming took 4 bases from V and 7 from J; bases not matched to a gene: 6. Germline assignment: CDR1 SQVTM and CDR2 ANQGSEA. The CDR3 is CSVATSGGYGTQYF. As DNA, the CDR3 is TGCAGCGTTGCGACTAGCGGGGGGTATGGGACCCAGTACTTC.

V and J are TRBV7-9 and TRBJ2-3, with TRBD1 matching 10 bases. Losses at the gene ends were 6 bases for V and 4 bases for J; bases not matched to a gene: 10. The CDR3 length is 16 residues. Germline assignment: CDR1 SEHNR and CDR2 FQNEAQ (reference sequence). In DNA form, the CDR3 reads TGTGCCAGCAGACCGCCGGGACAGGGGATGCCAGATACGCAGTATTTT. Translation: CASRPPGQGMPDTQYF.

Here the CDR3 reads CASSRTGNTEAFF. DNA of the CDR3: TGTGCCAGCTCACGAACCGGGAACACTGAAGCTTTCTTT. The J gene is TRBJ1-1, the V gene TRBV18; D not certain. Germline loops: CDR1 KGHSH, CDR2 LQKENI. The V and J ends lost 4 bases and 1 base respectively, with 7 bases between them. This CDR3 spans 13 amino acids.

The chain uses TRBV10-2 and TRBJ2-1, with 9 bases fitting TRBD2. CDR3 length equals 14 residues. Looked up from germline, CDR1 is WSHSY and CDR2 is SAAADI. V dropped 4 bases and J dropped 8; count of bases not matched to a gene: 6. The CDR3 region is CASSVAGGPYEQFF. CDR3 bases: TGCGCCAGCAGTGTGGCGGGGGGGCCGTATGAGCAGTTCTTC.

This rearrangement joins TRBV2 to TRBJ1-4; 7 positions match TRBD1. CDR3 size: 16 residues. CDR1 is SNHLY and CDR2 is FYNNEI in the germline V gene. V gave up 5 bases and J gave up 7 bases; unmatched junction bases: 13. The CDR3 reads CASSLTGLRGGEKLFF. In DNA form, the CDR3 reads TGTGCCAGCAGTCTGACAGGGCTCAGGGGAGGTGAAAAACTGTTTTTT.

V gene TRBV12-5 combines with J gene TRBJ1-1; 9 bases line up with TRBD1. The germline V gene encodes CDR1 LGHNT and CDR2 FRNRAP. The V gene end was trimmed by 5 bases and the J gene end by 0 bases; junction bases not matched to a gene: 10. CDR3 length: 17 amino acids. The CDR3 bases are TGTGCTAGTGGTGCGAAACAGGGGGCCGGGATGAACACTGAAGCTTTCTTT. This encodes CASGAKQGAGMNTEAFF.

The chain carries TRBV25-1 and TRBJ1-3; D not certain. V was clipped by 2 bases and J by 0 bases, with 14 bases between them. CDR3 length: 17 amino acids. CDR1 is MGHDK, CDR2 SYGVNS, per germline. The CDR3 loop is CASSEGPGGNSGNTIYF. The DNA for the CDR3 is TGTGCCAGCAGTGAAGGTCCGGGAGGTAACTCTGGAAACACCATATATTTT.

V and J are TRBV5-4 and TRBJ2-4; tentatively, D is TRBD1 (5 bases). V lost 4 bases and J lost 0, with 20 bases in between. This CDR3 is built from 18 residues. CDR1 and CDR2 from the germline V gene are SGHNT and YYREEE (reference sequence). CDR3 loop: CASSGTPLGRAAKNIQYF. The CDR3 region has the DNA TGTGCCAGCAGCGGTACCCCCCTGGGGCGAGCAGCCAAAAACATTCAGTACTTC. Filled out from reference TRBV5-4 and TRBJ2-4, the complete variable domain reads ETGVTQSPTHLIKTRGQQVTLRCSSQSGHNTVSWYQQALGQGPQFIFQYYREEENGRGNFPPRFSGLQFPNYSSELNVNALELDDSALYLCASSGTPLGRAAKNIQYFGAGTRLSVL.

The table lists this clone with many counts. The CDR3: CASGAGTIPYEQYF. CDR3 DNA sequence: TGTGCCAGCGGAGCGGGGACTATTCCCTACGAGCAGTACTTC. The chain carries TRBV27 and TRBJ2-7; 7 nucleotides agree with TRBD2. V was pared by 8 bases and J by 2 bases, with 9 bases of the junction left unmatched. The CDR3 is made up of 14 amino acids. CDR1 and CDR2 from the germline V gene are MNHEY and SMNVEV (reference sequence).

The chain couples TRBV27 to TRBJ2-2; the D gene is possibly TRBD2 (5 bases). Germline assignment: CDR1 MNHEY and CDR2 SMNVEV (reference sequence). This CDR3 spans 15 amino acids. The V end lost 7 bases, the J end lost 0 bases, and 12 bases lay between the germline ends. The DNA of the CDR3 is TGTGCCAGCACCCCGGCTAGCCCGAACACCGGGGAGCTGTTTTTT. It yields the protein CASTPASPNTGELFF.

This chain joins TRBV19 and TRBJ2-3; D is unresolved. Trimming shortened V by 1 base and J by 2 bases, and 7 bases separated the two germline ends. Per germline, CDR1 LNHDA and CDR2 SQIVND (reference sequence). This CDR3 region has 14 residues. As DNA, the CDR3 is TGTGCCAGTAGTATAGGTGGGCCCACAGATACGCAGTATTTT. Translated, it gives CASSIGGPTDTQYF.

V and J are TRBV7-8 and TRBJ2-1; 7 bases map to TRBD2. This CDR3 has 18 amino acids. V gave up 3 bases and J gave up 4 bases; unmatched junction bases: 15. Germline-derived CDR1 and CDR2 are SGHVS and FQNEAQ. In DNA form, the CDR3 reads TGTGCCAGCAGCTTCACTGGCGGGGGAGTGGGGCTTTACAATGAGCAGTTCTTC. Encoded protein: CASSFTGGGVGLYNEQFF.

V usage is TRBV27 and J usage is TRBJ2-7; 11 nucleotides agree with TRBD2. Germline CDR1 MNHEY, CDR2 SMNVEV (reference sequence). With 5 bases clipped from V and 3 bases from J, the junction kept 6 bases outside the gene matches. This CDR3 region has 15 residues. The CDR3 reads CASSINSGGDYEQYF. The CDR3 DNA reads TGTGCCAGCAGTATAAATAGCGGGGGGGACTACGAGCAGTACTTC.

The CDR3: CASSGTGETQPQHF. DNA for the CDR3: TGTGCCAGCAGTGGTACAGGGGAAACTCAGCCCCAGCATTTT. The V call is TRBV28, the J call TRBJ1-5; the match to TRBD1 covers 7 bases. Germline values: CDR1 MDHEN, CDR2 SYDVKM. This CDR3 has 14 amino acids. Trimming took 5 bases from V and 6 from J; bases not matched to a gene: 7.

V usage is TRBV5-1 and J usage is TRBJ2-2; D call uncertain. This CDR3 spans 15 amino acids. Per germline, CDR1 SGHRS and CDR2 YFSETQ. V dropped 3 bases and J dropped 7 bases, with 16 bases sitting between them. CDR3: CASSSLSNFGGELFF. DNA of the CDR3: TGCGCCAGCAGCTCCCTGAGCAACTTTGGCGGGGAGCTGTTTTTT.

This chain joins TRBV7-8 and TRBJ1-2, with D unresolved. V was clipped by 2 bases and J by 0 bases, with 10 bases between them. From germline, CDR1 is SGHVS and CDR2 FQNEAQ. This CDR3 is 15 amino acids long. CDR3 in DNA: TGTGCCAGCAGCTTAAACGCGCTTGCTAACTATGGCTACACCTTC. This encodes CASSLNALANYGYTF.

The CDR3 coding sequence is TGTGCCAGCAGCTTGGGAGGTGCCTCCTACGAGCAGTACTTC. Its translation: CASSLGGASYEQYF. This rearrangement joins TRBV7-9 to TRBJ2-5, with D possibly matching TRBD2 (6 bases). The J call may be faulty, since TRBJ2-7 better matches the DNA end. The CDR3 is 14 amino acids. Germline loops: CDR1 SEHNR, CDR2 FQNEAQ (reference sequence).

The chain recombines TRBV7-6 with TRBJ1-4; D gene unclear. V was clipped by 8 bases and J by 4 bases, with 14 bases between them. Germline V gene lookup returns CDR1 SGHVS and CDR2 FNYEAQ. The CDR3 spans 14 residues. The CDR3 DNA follows: TGTGCCAGCTCCATCGCACCAGTTAATGAAAAACTGTTTTTT. Translated: CASSIAPVNEKLFF.

This clone was counted between two and nine times. This rearrangement joins TRBV7-8 to TRBJ1-5; 10 bases match TRBD1. The V segment lost 4 bases and the J segment 4 bases; nucleotides outside the gene matches: 7. The CDR3 sequence is 16 residues long. Germline values: CDR1 SGHVS, CDR2 FQNEAQ. CDR3 amino acids: CASSSRDRGTNQPQHF. CDR3 bases: TGTGCCAGCAGCTCAAGGGACAGGGGAACTAATCAGCCCCAGCATTTT.

The chain is built from TRBV19 and TRBJ1-2; tentative D call: TRBD1 (5 bases). Germline-derived CDR1 and CDR2 are LNHDA and SQIVND (reference sequence). With 6 bases removed from V and 5 bases from J, the gap between germline ends came to 22 bases. CDR3 length: 16 residues. CDR3 DNA: TGTGCCAGTAGCAGATTCTACAGGCCCGAAGGGTATGGCTACACCTTC. Its translation is CASSRFYRPEGYGYTF.

This clone was seen more than once but under ten times. The CDR3 sequence: CASSPQGLNTEAFF. The CDR3 DNA reads as TGTGCCAGCTCACCCCAGGGTTTGAACACTGAAGCTTTCTTT. The chain links TRBV18 to TRBJ1-1; tentative D call: TRBD1 (5 bases). Looked up from germline, CDR1 is KGHSH and CDR2 is LQKENI. V was clipped by 3 bases and J by 0 bases, with 8 bases between them. This CDR3 has 14 amino acids.

The V call is TRBV6-1, the J call TRBJ1-1; a weak D match, TRBD1 (6 bases). This CDR3 has 14 amino acids. The germline V gene encodes CDR1 MNHNS and CDR2 SASEGT. Trimming shortened V by 4 bases and J by 10 bases, and 19 bases separated the two germline ends. CDR3 coding DNA: TGTGCCAGCAGTGGAAATCTTGCAGGGGAGGGAGCTTTCTTT. Protein: CASSGNLAGEGAFF.